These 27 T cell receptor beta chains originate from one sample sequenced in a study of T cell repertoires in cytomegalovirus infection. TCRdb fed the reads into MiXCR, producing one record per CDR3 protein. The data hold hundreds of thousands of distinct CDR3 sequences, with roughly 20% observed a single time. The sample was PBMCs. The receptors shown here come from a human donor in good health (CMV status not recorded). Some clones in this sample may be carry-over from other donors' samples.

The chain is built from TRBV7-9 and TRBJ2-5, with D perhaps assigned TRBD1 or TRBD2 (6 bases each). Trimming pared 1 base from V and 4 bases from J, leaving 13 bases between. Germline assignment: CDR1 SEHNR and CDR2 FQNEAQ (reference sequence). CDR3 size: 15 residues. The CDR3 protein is CASSLGSGALETQYF. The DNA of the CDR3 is TGTGCCAGCAGCTTAGGTTCGGGGGCATTAGAGACCCAGTACTTC.

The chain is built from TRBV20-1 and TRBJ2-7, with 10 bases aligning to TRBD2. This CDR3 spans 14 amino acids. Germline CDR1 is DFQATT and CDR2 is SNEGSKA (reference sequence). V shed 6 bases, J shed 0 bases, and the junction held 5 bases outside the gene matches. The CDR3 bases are TGCAGTGCAACACCTAGCGGGGGCTCCTACGAGCAGTACTTC. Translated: CSATPSGGSYEQYF.

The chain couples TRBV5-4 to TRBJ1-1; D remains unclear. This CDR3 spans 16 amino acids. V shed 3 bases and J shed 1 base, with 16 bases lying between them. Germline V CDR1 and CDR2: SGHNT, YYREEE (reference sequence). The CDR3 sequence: CASSSKDGQTNTEAFF. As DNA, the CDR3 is TGTGCCAGCAGCTCAAAAGACGGGCAGACGAACACTGAAGCTTTCTTT.

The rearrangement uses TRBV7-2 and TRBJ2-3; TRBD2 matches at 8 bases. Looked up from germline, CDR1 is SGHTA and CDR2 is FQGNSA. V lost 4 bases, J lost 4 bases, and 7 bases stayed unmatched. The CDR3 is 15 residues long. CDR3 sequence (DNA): TGTGCCAGCAGCTATAGCGGGAACCCCGCAGATACGCAGTATTTT. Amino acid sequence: CASSYSGNPADTQYF.

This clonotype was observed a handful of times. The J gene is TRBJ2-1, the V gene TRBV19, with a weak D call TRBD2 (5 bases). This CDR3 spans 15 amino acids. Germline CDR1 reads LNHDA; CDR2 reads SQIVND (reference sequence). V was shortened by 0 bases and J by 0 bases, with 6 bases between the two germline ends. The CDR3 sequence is CASSIDGSSYNEQFF. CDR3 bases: TGTGCCAGTAGTATAGATGGGAGCTCCTACAATGAGCAGTTCTTC.

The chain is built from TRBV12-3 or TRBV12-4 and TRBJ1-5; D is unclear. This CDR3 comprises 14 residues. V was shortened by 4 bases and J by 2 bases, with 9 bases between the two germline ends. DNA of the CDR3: TGTGCCAGCAGTTCCATGAGTGGCAATCAGCCCCAGCATTTT. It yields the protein CASSSMSGNQPQHF.

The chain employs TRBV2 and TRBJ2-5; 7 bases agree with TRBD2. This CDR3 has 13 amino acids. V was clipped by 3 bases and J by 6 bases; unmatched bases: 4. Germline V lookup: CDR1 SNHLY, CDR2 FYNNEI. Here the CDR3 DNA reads TGTGCCAGCAGTGACGCGGGGGTAAAGACCCAGTACTTC. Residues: CASSDAGVKTQYF. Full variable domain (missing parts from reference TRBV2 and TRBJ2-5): EPEVTQTPSHQVTQMGQEVILRCVPISNHLYFYWYRQILGQKVEFLVSFYNNEISEKSEIFDDQFSVERPDGSNFTLKIRSTKLEDSAMYFCASSDAGVKTQYFGPGTRLLVL.

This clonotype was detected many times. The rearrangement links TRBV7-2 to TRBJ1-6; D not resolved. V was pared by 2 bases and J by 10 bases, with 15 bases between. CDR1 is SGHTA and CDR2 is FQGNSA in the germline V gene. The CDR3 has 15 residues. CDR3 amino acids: CASSLFGPNYSPLHF. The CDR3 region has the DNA TGTGCCAGCAGCTTATTCGGCCCCAACTACTCACCCCTCCACTTT. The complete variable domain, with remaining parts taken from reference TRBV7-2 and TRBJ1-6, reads GAGVSQSPSNKVTEKGKDVELRCDPISGHTALYWYRQSLGQGLEFLIYFQGNSAPDKSGLPSDRFSAERTGGSVSTLTIQRTQQEDSAVYLCASSLFGPNYSPLHFGNGTRLTVT.

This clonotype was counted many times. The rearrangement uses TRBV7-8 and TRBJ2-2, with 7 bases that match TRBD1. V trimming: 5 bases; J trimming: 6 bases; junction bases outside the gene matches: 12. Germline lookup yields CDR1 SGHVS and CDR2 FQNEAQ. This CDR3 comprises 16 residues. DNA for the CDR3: TGTGCCAGCAGCCTAATGACAGGGAAGGAGGCCGGGGAGCTGTTTTTT. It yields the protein CASSLMTGKEAGELFF.

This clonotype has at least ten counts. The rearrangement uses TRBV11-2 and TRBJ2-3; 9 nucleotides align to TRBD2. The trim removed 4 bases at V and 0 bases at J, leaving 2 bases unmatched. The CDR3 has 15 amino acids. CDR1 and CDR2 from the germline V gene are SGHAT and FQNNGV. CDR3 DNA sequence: TGTGCCAGCAGCTCGACTAGCGGTAGCACAGATACGCAGTATTTT. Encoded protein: CASSSTSGSTDTQYF.

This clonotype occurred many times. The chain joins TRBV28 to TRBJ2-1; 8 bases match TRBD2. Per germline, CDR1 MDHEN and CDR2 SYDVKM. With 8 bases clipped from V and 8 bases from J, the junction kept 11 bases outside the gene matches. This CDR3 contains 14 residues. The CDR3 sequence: CASSRGGRSHEQFF. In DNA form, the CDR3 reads TGTGCCAGCTCCCGGGGGGGCCGCTCCCATGAGCAGTTCTTC.

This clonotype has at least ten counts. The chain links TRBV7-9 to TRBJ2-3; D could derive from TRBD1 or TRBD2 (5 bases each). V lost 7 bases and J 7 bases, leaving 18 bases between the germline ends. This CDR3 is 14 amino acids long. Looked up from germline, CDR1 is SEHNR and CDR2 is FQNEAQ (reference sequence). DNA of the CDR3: TGTGCCAGCACCTACTGGGGGATAAAACATACGCAGTATTTT. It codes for CASTYWGIKHTQYF.

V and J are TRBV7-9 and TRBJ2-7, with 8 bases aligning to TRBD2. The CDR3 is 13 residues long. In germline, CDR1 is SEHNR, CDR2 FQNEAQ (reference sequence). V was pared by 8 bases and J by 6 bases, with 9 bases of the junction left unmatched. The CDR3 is CASVSGTSSEQYF. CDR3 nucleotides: TGTGCCAGCGTTAGCGGGACCTCTTCCGAGCAGTACTTC.

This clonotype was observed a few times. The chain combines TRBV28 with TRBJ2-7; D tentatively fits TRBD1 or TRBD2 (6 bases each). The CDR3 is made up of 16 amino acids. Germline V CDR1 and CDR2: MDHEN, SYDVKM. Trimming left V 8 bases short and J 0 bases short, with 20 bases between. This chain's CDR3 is CASRPAGGLTSYEQYF. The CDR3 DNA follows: TGTGCCAGCCGCCCTGCTGGGGGGCTTACCTCCTACGAGCAGTACTTC. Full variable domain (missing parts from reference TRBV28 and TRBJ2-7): DVKVTQSSRYLVKRTGEKVFLECVQDMDHENMFWYRQDPGLGLRLIYFSYDVKMKEKGDIPEGYSVSREKKERFSLILESASTNQTSMYLCASRPAGGLTSYEQYFGPGTRLTVT.

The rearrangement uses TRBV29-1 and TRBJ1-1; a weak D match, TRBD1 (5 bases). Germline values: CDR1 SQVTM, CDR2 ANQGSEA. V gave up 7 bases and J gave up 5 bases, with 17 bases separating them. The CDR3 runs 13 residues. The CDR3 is CSAARLGGTEAFF. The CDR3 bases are TGCAGCGCCGCCAGGCTGGGGGGTACTGAAGCTTTCTTT.

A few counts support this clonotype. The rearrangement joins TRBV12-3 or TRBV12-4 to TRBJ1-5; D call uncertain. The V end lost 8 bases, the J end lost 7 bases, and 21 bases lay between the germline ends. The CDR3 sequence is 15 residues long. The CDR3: CASSQESDPSQPQHF. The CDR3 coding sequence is TGTGCCAGCTCCCAGGAGAGCGACCCATCCCAGCCCCAGCATTTT.

The CDR3 sequence is CASSFHGTVSTDTQYF. CDR3 DNA: TGCGCCAGCAGCTTCCACGGGACAGTTAGCACAGATACGCAGTATTTT. The chain recombines TRBV5-1 with TRBJ2-3; TRBD1 matches at 7 bases. This CDR3 is 16 amino acids long. Trimming at V came to 2 bases and at J to 0 bases, leaving 6 bases not matched to a gene. Per the germline V gene, CDR1 is SGHRS and CDR2 is YFSETQ. Full variable domain (missing parts from reference TRBV5-1 and TRBJ2-3): KAGVTQTPRYLIKTRGQQVTLSCSPISGHRSVSWYQQTPGQGLQFLFEYFSETQRNKGNFPGRFSGRQFSNSRSEMNVSTLELGDSALYLCASSFHGTVSTDTQYFGPGTRLTVL.

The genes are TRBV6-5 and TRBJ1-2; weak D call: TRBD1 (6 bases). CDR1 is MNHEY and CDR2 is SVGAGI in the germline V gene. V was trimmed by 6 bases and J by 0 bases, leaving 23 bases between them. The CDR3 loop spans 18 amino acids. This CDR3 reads CASSRDGLLRTANYGYTF. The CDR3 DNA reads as TGTGCCAGCAGCCGGGACGGACTCCTAAGGACAGCTAACTATGGCTACACCTTC.

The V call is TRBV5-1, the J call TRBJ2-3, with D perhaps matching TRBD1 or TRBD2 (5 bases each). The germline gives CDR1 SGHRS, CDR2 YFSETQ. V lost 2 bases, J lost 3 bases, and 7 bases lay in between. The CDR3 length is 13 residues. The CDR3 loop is CASSFWGTDTQYF. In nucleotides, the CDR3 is TGCGCCAGCAGCTTTTGGGGGACAGATACGCAGTATTTT.

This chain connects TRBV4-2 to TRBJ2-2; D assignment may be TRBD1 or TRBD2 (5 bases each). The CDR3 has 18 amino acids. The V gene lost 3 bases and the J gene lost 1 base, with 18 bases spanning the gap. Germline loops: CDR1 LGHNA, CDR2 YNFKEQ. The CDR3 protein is CASSQLGVPGRNTGELFF. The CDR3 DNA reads TGTGCCAGCAGCCAGTTGGGGGTTCCCGGCCGGAACACCGGGGAGCTGTTTTTT.

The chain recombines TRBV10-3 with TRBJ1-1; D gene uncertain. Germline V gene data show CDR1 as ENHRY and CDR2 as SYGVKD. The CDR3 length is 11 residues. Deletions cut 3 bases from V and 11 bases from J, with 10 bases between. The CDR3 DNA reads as TGTGCCATCAGTGACTTGGTGGTGGCTTTCTTT. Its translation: CAISDLVVAFF.

The CDR3 DNA reads as TGTGCCAGCAGTTACTCGACCGGGACAGGGTTGTACGAGCAGTACTTC. This codes for CASSYSTGTGLYEQYF. This chain links TRBV6-6 with TRBJ2-7; 9 bases align to TRBD1. The germline V gene has CDR1 MNHNY and CDR2 SVGAGI (reference sequence). CDR3 size: 16 residues. J lost 4 bases, V lost 0 bases, and 7 bases had no gene match.

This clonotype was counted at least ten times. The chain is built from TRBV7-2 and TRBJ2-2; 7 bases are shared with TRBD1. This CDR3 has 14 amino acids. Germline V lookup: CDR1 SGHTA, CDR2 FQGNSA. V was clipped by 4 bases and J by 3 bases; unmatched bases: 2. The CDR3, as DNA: TGTGCCAGCAGCTCGGGACAGCACACCGGGGAGCTGTTTTTT. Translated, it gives CASSSGQHTGELFF.

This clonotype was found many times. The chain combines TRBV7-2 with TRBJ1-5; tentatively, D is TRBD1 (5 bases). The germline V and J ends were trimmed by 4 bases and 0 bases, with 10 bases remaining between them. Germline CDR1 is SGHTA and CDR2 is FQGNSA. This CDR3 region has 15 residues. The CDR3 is CASSSDRFSNQPQHF. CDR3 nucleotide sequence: TGTGCCAGCAGCTCTGACAGATTTAGCAATCAGCCCCAGCATTTT.

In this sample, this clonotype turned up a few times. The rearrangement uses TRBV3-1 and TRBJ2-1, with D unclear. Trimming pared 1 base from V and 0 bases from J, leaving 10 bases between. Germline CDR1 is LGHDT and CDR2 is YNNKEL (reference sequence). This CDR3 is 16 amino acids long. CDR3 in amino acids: CASSQVLGGSYNEQFF. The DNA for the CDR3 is TGTGCCAGCAGCCAAGTTCTGGGCGGCTCCTACAATGAGCAGTTCTTC.

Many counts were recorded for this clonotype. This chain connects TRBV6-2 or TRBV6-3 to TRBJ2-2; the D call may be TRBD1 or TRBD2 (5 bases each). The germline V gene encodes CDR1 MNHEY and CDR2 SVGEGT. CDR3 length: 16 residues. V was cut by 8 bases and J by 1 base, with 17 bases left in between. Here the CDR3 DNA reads TGTGCCAGCGGGATTCGGGGACGGTTGAACACCGGGGAGCTGTTTTTT. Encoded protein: CASGIRGRLNTGELFF.

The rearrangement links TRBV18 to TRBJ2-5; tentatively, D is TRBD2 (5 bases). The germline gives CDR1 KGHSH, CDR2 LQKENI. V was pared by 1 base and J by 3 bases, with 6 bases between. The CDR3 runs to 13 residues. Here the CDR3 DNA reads TGTGCCAGCTCACCACGGCGGGAAGAGACCCAGTACTTC. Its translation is CASSPRREETQYF.